The 20 T cell receptor beta chains below all came from one sample that was sequenced in a study of blood T cells in healthy people across ages. Through a sample-barcoded 5' primer and a J-beta primer mix, a second PCR was run for roughly 7 to 12 cycles. TCRdb fed the 5' RACE reads into MiXCR, producing one record per CDR3 protein. Among more than 700,000 distinct CDR3 sequences, roughly 53% were seen once, and the ten largest hold around 40%. Sequenced sample: blood. All receptors derive from a man at least 80 years old in good health.

To note about this clonotype: A read error may produce the germline difference seen at one junction end. This chain uses TRBV24-1 with TRBJ2-1, with 13 bases fitting TRBD2. The length of the CDR3 is 17 residues. Germline CDR1 reads KGHDR; CDR2 reads SFDVKD. CDR3 loop: CATGDPLLAGGLDEQFF. CDR3 sequence (DNA): TGTGCCACCGGTGATCCCTTACTAGCGGGAGGGTTGGATGAGCAGTTCTTC.

The J gene is TRBJ1-1, the V gene TRBV12-3 or TRBV12-4; tentative D call: TRBD1 (6 bases). The CDR3 is 16 residues long. The V end was cut by 1 base, the J end by 3 bases, with 15 bases between. The CDR3 region is CASSLGGGRKYTEAFF. CDR3 nucleotide sequence: TGTGCCAGCAGTTTAGGAGGGGGGAGGAAGTACACTGAAGCTTTCTTT.

This clonotype was observed a few times. The V gene is TRBV10-3, the J gene TRBJ2-6, with 11 nucleotides matching TRBD1. The V and J ends lost 10 bases and 2 bases, in that order; junction bases with no gene match: 4. Germline CDR1 is ENHRY and CDR2 is SYGVKD. This CDR3 comprises 15 residues. CDR3 sequence reads: CASGQGAAGANVLTF. For the CDR3, the DNA is TGTGCCAGCGGACAGGGGGCAGCTGGGGCCAACGTCCTGACTTTC.

This clonotype was detected once. V gene TRBV20-1 combines with J gene TRBJ1-5; 11 bases align to TRBD1. CDR3 length equals 17 residues. CDR1 is DFQATT, CDR2 SNEGSKA, per germline (reference sequence). Losses at the gene ends were 1 base for V and 3 bases for J; bases not matched to a gene: 8. For the CDR3, the DNA is TGCAGTGCTAGAGCCTCCGGACAGGGGGCTATCAATCAGCCCCAGCATTTT. Residues: CSARASGQGAINQPQHF.

This clonotype was counted a few times. V is TRBV7-2 and J is TRBJ1-2, with D tentatively TRBD1 (6 bases). The germline gives CDR1 SGHTA, CDR2 FQGNSA. V lost 0 bases, J lost 3 bases, and 11 bases lay in between. CDR3 length: 15 amino acids. The CDR3 coding sequence is TGTGCCAGCAGCTTAGCTAAGGGGGGGTACTATGGCTACACCTTC. Its translation: CASSLAKGGYYGYTF.

V and J are TRBV29-1 and TRBJ2-1; 13 nucleotides align to TRBD2. Germline loops: CDR1 SQVTM, CDR2 ANQGSEA. The CDR3 consists of 13 residues. J lost 7 bases, V lost 7 bases, and 4 bases had no gene match. CDR3 protein: CSGTSGSLNEQFF. The CDR3, as DNA: TGCAGCGGGACTAGCGGGAGTTTGAATGAGCAGTTCTTC.

The rearrangement uses TRBV5-5 and TRBJ2-5, with 7 bases matching TRBD1. The end of the DNA fits TRBJ2-7 better, so the J call may be wrong. Germline V gives CDR1 SGHKS, CDR2 YYEKEE (reference sequence). The CDR3 runs 15 residues. CDR3 DNA sequence: TGTGCCAGCAGCTTGGGACAGGGTAACCCCTACGAGCAGTACTTC. Residues: CASSLGQGNPYEQYF.

The table lists this clonotype with a count of one. The chain couples TRBV12-3 or TRBV12-4 to TRBJ1-5; D call uncertain. V was cut by 3 bases and J by 4 bases, with 13 bases left in between. This CDR3 spans 15 amino acids. The DNA for the CDR3 is TGTGCCAGCAGTTTTTGGGCGGGAGGGAATCAGCCCCAGCATTTT. Protein: CASSFWAGGNQPQHF.

The J gene is TRBJ1-1, the V gene TRBV5-1; TRBD1 might be the D (5 bases). V was shortened by 4 bases and J by 10 bases, with 17 bases between the two germline ends. Germline V CDR1 and CDR2: SGHRS, YFSETQ. The CDR3 spans 13 residues. The CDR3 loop is CASSVDRDSGAFF. CDR3 in DNA: TGCGCCAGCAGCGTAGACCGGGACTCGGGAGCTTTCTTT.

This clonotype was recorded at least ten times. The chain has TRBV28 and TRBJ2-7; D is unclear. The CDR3 contains 12 residues. From germline, CDR1 is MDHEN and CDR2 SYDVKM. Deletions cut 5 bases from V and 3 bases from J, with 8 bases between. The CDR3 is CASSPERYEQYF. As DNA, the CDR3 is TGTGCCAGCAGTCCTGAACGCTACGAGCAGTACTTC.

This clonotype was observed a few times. The rearrangement links TRBV7-9 to TRBJ2-7; 8 bases are shared with TRBD2. The CDR3 is 14 amino acids. Germline CDR1 SEHNR, CDR2 FQNEAQ (reference sequence). V lost 5 bases, J lost 3 bases, and 6 bases stayed unmatched. This CDR3 reads CASSRGGLYYEQYF. CDR3 nucleotides: TGTGCCAGCAGCCGCGGGGGGTTGTACTACGAGCAGTACTTC. The full variable domain, completed using reference TRBV7-9 and TRBJ2-7, is DTGVSQNPRHKITKRGQNVTFRCDPISEHNRLYWYRQTLGQGPEFLTYFQNEAQLEKSRLLSDRFSAERPKGSFSTLEIQRTEQGDSAMYLCASSRGGLYYEQYFGPGTRLTVT.

This clonotype was seen once. A junction end diverges from the germline sequence, so it may reflect a read error. The genes are TRBV7-7 and TRBJ2-3; D may be TRBD2 (5 bases). The germline gives CDR1 SSHAT, CDR2 FNYEAQ (reference sequence). This CDR3 is built from 13 residues. The CDR3 is CASSLGRRDTQYF. CDR3 in DNA: TGTGCTAGCAGCTTAGGGCGGAGGGATACGCAGTATTTT.

This clonotype was detected only a few times. V is TRBV9 and J is TRBJ2-5; tentatively, D is TRBD2 (6 bases). Between the trimmed V and J ends, which lost 0 bases and 4 bases, there was a span of 10 bases. This CDR3 has 14 residues. Per the germline V gene, CDR1 is SGDLS and CDR2 is YYNGEE. CDR3 bases: TGTGCCAGCAGCGTAGGGCAGGGAGGAGAGACCCAGTACTTC. Translated: CASSVGQGGETQYF.

V gene TRBV2 combines with J gene TRBJ2-1, with TRBD2 as a possible D gene (6 bases). Trimming pared 3 bases from V and 4 bases from J, leaving 13 bases between. This CDR3 is 15 amino acids long. CDR1 is SNHLY, CDR2 FYNNEI, per germline. CDR3 protein: CASSEPRGLYNEQFF. The CDR3 region has the DNA TGTGCCAGCAGTGAGCCCCGGGGGTTATACAATGAGCAGTTCTTC.

This clonotype was detected ten times or more. The V call is TRBV20-1, the J call TRBJ2-1; tentative D call: TRBD2 (6 bases). CDR3 length: 11 residues. Germline-derived CDR1 and CDR2 are DFQATT and SNEGSKA (reference sequence). The V end lost 3 bases, the J end lost 9 bases, and 9 bases lay between the germline ends. The CDR3 is CSASIGSEQFF. DNA of the CDR3: TGCAGTGCTAGTATCGGGAGTGAGCAGTTCTTC.

The genes are TRBV20-1 and TRBJ1-5, with D unclear. Germline CDR1 and CDR2: DFQATT and SNEGSKA (reference sequence). There are 12 residues in the CDR3. V lost 0 bases to trimming and J lost 4 bases, with 4 bases between them. The CDR3 region is CSARDPNQPQHF. DNA for the CDR3: TGCAGTGCTAGAGACCCTAATCAGCCCCAGCATTTT.

The V call is TRBV10-3, the J call TRBJ2-1; the D gene is possibly TRBD1 (6 bases). Trimming removed 2 bases from V and 4 bases from J, with 15 bases in between. The CDR3 sequence is 16 residues long. Germline CDR1 is ENHRY and CDR2 is SYGVKD. The CDR3 loop is CAISEPSRGPYNEQFF. DNA for the CDR3: TGTGCCATCAGTGAGCCCTCCAGGGGCCCTTACAATGAGCAGTTCTTC.

The J gene is TRBJ2-1, the V gene TRBV20-1; perhaps D is TRBD1 or TRBD2 (8 bases each). The CDR3 spans 16 residues. V lost 6 bases to trimming and J lost 4 bases, with 22 bases between them. CDR1 is DFQATT and CDR2 is SNEGSKA in the germline V gene (reference sequence). Written as DNA, the CDR3 is TGCAGTGCACCAGGGGGCGTATCGGGGGGGTACAATGAGCAGTTCTTC. Amino acids: CSAPGGVSGGYNEQFF.

This chain joins TRBV12-3 or TRBV12-4 and TRBJ2-1; D remains unclear. This CDR3 is 16 amino acids long. V lost 3 bases and J lost 6, with 18 bases in between. The CDR3 sequence is CASSLGKGGVGNEQFF. As DNA, the CDR3 is TGTGCCAGCAGTTTGGGGAAAGGTGGGGTTGGCAATGAGCAGTTCTTC.

This chain joins TRBV7-6 and TRBJ1-4, with a tentative D call TRBD1 (6 bases). V lost 2 bases and J 4 bases, leaving 14 bases between the germline ends. Germline V gene data show CDR1 as SGHVS and CDR2 as FNYEAQ. CDR3 length: 16 amino acids. The CDR3 loop is CASSLLRGEDNEKLFF. The CDR3 coding sequence is TGTGCCAGCAGCTTACTCAGGGGTGAAGATAATGAAAAACTGTTTTTT.